The 8 T cell receptor beta chains presented below share a single source sample, sequenced in a study of shared clonotypes between healthy human individuals. Method: immunoSEQ multiplex PCR; TCRdb's copy keeps in-frame clones and lacks some. The sample contains about 2.1 million clones, over 85% of which appear only once. The naive CD8 subset, CD45RO-negative cells positively selected for CCR7, excluded terminally differentiated effector memory CD45RA+ cells. The sequenced material came from naive CD8+ T cells from PBMCs. All receptors come from a man aged 18 to 29 in good health. Some clones in this sample may be carry-over from other donors' samples.

As concerns this clone: The junction and the germline gene differ at one end; a read error may be behind it. J is TRBJ2-1 and V is TRBV4-1; unclear D gene. CDR1 MGHRA and CDR2 YSYEKL come from the germline V gene. CDR3 size: 14 residues. The CDR3 DNA sequence: TGCGCCAGCAGGCAAGCTAGGGTTTACAATGAGCAGTTCTTC. Residues: CASRQARVYNEQFF.

The rearrangement uses TRBV9 and TRBJ2-3, with 16 bases identical to TRBD2. Germline V gene data show CDR1 as SGDLS and CDR2 as YYNGEE. The ends lost 3 bases at V and 4 bases at J; junction bases unmatched: 2. The CDR3 sequence is 16 residues long. CDR3 DNA: TGTGCCAGCAGCGCCGGGACTAGCGGGAGGGCAGATACGCAGTATTTT. Protein product: CASSAGTSGRADTQYF.

This chain uses TRBV7-8 with TRBJ2-2; TRBD1 matches at 8 bases. V trimming: 5 bases; J trimming: 6 bases; junction bases outside the gene matches: 5. There are 14 residues in the CDR3. Germline CDR1 SGHVS, CDR2 FQNEAQ. The CDR3 loop reads CASSPKTGAGELFF. The CDR3 region has the DNA TGTGCCAGCAGCCCAAAGACAGGGGCCGGGGAGCTGTTTTTT. Filled out from reference TRBV7-8 and TRBJ2-2, the complete variable domain reads GAGVSQSPRYKVAKRGQDVALRCDPISGHVSLFWYQQALGQGPEFLTYFQNEAQLDKSGLPSDRFFAERPEGSVSTLKIQRTQQEDSAVYLCASSPKTGAGELFFGEGSRLTVL.

This sequence joins TRBV5-1 and TRBJ2-2, with D unclear. Deletions cut 0 bases from V and 2 bases from J, with 14 bases between. The CDR3 totals 17 residues. CDR1 SGHRS and CDR2 YFSETQ come from the germline V gene. The CDR3 nucleotides are TGCGCCAGCAGCTTGGGTGTACACCCAGGAAACACCGGGGAGCTGTTTTTT. Encoded protein: CASSLGVHPGNTGELFF.

The chain joins TRBV5-8 to TRBJ2-5; D unresolved. Germline-derived CDR1 and CDR2 are SGHTS and YDEGEE. The CDR3 is made up of 15 amino acids. The germline V and J ends were trimmed by 0 bases and 1 base, with 10 bases remaining between them. The DNA of the CDR3 is TGTGCCAGCAGCTTGGCCGGCCGGGTCCAAGAGACCCAGTACTTC. Translated, it gives CASSLAGRVQETQYF.

With regard to this clone: Other DNA sequences in this sample translate to the same CDR3. The V and J genes are TRBV5-1 and TRBJ1-2; weak D call: TRBD1 (5 bases). The V end was cut by 2 bases, the J end by 2 bases, with 7 bases between. Germline CDR1 reads SGHRS; CDR2 reads YFSETQ. The CDR3 runs to 13 residues. CDR3 nucleotides: TGCGCCAGCAGCTTTAGACAGAACTATGGCTACACCTTC. This gives the protein CASSFRQNYGYTF.

J is TRBJ1-2 and V is TRBV29-1, with D perhaps matching TRBD1 (5 bases). Trimming removed 4 bases at V and 8 bases at J, with 17 bases between. CDR1 SQVTM and CDR2 ANQGSEA come from the germline V gene. The CDR3 totals 13 residues. The CDR3, as DNA: TGCAGCGTTGCAAAAGGGAACCCAGGGGGCTACACCTTC. Protein sequence: CSVAKGNPGGYTF.

This chain connects TRBV6-1 to TRBJ2-7, with 11 bases aligning to TRBD1. The CDR3 is 17 residues long. Per the germline V gene, CDR1 is MNHNS and CDR2 is SASEGT. V lost 1 base, J lost 3 bases, and 8 bases stayed unmatched. The CDR3 sequence: CASSEGRGTGGVYEQYF. The CDR3 DNA follows: TGTGCCAGCAGTGAAGGAAGGGGGACAGGGGGAGTCTACGAGCAGTACTTC.